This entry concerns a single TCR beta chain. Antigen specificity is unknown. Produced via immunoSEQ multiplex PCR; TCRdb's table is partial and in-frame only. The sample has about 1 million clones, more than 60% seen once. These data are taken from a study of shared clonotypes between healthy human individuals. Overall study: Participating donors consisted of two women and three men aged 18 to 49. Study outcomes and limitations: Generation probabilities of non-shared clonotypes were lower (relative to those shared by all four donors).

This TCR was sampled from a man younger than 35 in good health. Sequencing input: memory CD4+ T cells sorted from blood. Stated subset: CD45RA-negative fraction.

Written as DNA, the CDR3 is TGTGCCATCAGTGCCTCGGGGCCGCCATCCTACGAGCAGTACTTC. Translated: CAISASGPPSYEQYF. This rearrangement joins TRBV10-3 to TRBJ2-7, with D perhaps being TRBD1 or TRBD2 (5 bases each). Germline V gene sequence: CDR1 ENHRY, CDR2 SYGVKD. The CDR3 contains 15 residues. Trimming removed 4 bases at V and 1 base at J, with 14 bases between.